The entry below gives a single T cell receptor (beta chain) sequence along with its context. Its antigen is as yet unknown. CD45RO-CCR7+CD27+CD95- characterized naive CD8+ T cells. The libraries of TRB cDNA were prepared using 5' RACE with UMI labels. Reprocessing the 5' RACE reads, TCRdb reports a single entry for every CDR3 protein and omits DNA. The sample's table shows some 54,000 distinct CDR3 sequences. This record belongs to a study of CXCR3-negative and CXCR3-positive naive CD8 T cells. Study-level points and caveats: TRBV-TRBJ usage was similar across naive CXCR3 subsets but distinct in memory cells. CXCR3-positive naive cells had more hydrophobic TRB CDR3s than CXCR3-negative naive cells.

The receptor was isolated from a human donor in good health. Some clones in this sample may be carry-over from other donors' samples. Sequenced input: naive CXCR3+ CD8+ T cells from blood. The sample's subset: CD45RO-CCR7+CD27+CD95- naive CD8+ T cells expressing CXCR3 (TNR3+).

CDR3 amino acids: CSARGGGGPTDTQYF. V is TRBV29-1 and J is TRBJ2-3; TCRdb outputs TRBD1, but without DNA this stays unchecked. The germline V gene has CDR1 SQVTM and CDR2 ANQGSEA. There are 15 residues in the CDR3.